The rows below give T cell receptor beta chains drawn from one sample of a study of blood T cell repertoires in COVID-19. Sequencing used immunoSEQ multiplex PCR; TCRdb keeps in-frame clones, though not all of them. Among 120,000 or so clones listed, around 90% were seen once. The specimen sequenced was peripheral blood. The receptors originated from a human donor in a cohort sampled during active COVID-19. The CDR3 runs from the conserved cysteine through the conserved F or W. The D gene is left open where the match is weak. Where a row states a size, it is once, few, many or the class of an expanded clone; other rows omit it.

NA	12	TRBJ2-5	TRBV6-5	NA	CASGRNQETQYF	TGTGCCAGCGGCCGTAACCAAGAGACCCAGTACTTC
NA	14	TRBJ2-5	TRBV5-1	NA	CASSLLRPSETQYF	TGCGCCAGCAGCTTGTTGCGGCCCTCTGAGACCCAGTACTTC
NA	15	TRBJ1-6	TRBV6-5	TRBD1	CASRSGTGRYSPLHF	TGTGCCAGCAGATCCGGGACAGGTCGTTATTCACCCCTCCACTTT
NA	14	TRBJ2-3	TRBV5-1	NA	CASSLGLGGDTQYF	TGCGCCAGCAGCTTAGGGCTCGGAGGGGATACGCAGTATTTT
NA	17	TRBJ1-3	TRBV3-1/TRBV3-2	NA	CASSHLGRGARGNTIYF	TGTGCCAGCAGCCACCTAGGCCGGGGGGCGAGGGGAAACACCATATATTTT
NA	15	TRBJ2-7	TRBV11-2	TRBD1	CASSLIPGGSYEQYF	TGTGCCAGCAGCCTTATCCCAGGGGGATCCTACGAGCAGTACTTC
once	14	TRBJ2-5	TRBV6-5	NA	CASSRQGGEGTQYF	TGTGCCAGCAGTAGACAGGGAGGTGAGGGGACCCAGTACTTC
NA	11	TRBJ2-7	TRBV7-9	NA	CASSLEREQYF	TGTGCCAGCAGCTTAGAACGGGAGCAGTACTTC
NA	16	TRBJ2-1	TRBV19	NA	CASSIGPRERYNEQFF	TGTGCCAGTAGTATTGGCCCGAGGGAACGATACAATGAGCAGTTCTTC
NA	14	TRBJ1-1	TRBV6-6	NA	CASSYSTGDTEAFF	TGTGCCAGCAGTTACTCGACTGGAGACACTGAAGCTTTCTTT
NA	17	TRBJ1-4	TRBV5-1	NA	CASSLRAASSTNEKLFF	TGCGCCAGCAGCTTGCGCGCGGCCAGTTCAACTAATGAAAAACTGTTTTTT
NA	11	TRBJ1-2	TRBV19	NA	CASSMGVGYTF	TGTGCCAGTAGTATGGGCGTTGGCTACACCTTC
NA	16	TRBJ2-7	TRBV7-2	TRBD2	CASSLERAGAVYEQYF	TGTGCCAGCAGCTTAGAGCGAGCGGGGGCCGTCTACGAGCAGTACTTC
NA	14	TRBJ2-7	TRBV13	TRBD2	CASSLGGGAYEQYF	TGTGCCAGCAGCTTAGGTGGGGGGGCCTACGAGCAGTACTTC
NA	17	TRBJ2-7	TRBV28	NA	CASSWLAAGLGSGEQYF	TGTGCCAGCAGTTGGCTAGCCGCCGGGCTGGGATCGGGCGAGCAGTACTTC
NA	15	TRBJ2-3	TRBV28	TRBD1	CASSFLTGTADTQYF	TGTGCCAGCAGTTTCCTCACGGGGACAGCAGATACGCAGTATTTT